The TCR beta chain described here comes from a study of T cell responses to AZD1222 COVID-19 vaccine. TCRdb keeps only in-frame clones here, not all; method: immunoSEQ multiplex PCR. This table holds roughly 120,000 clones, roughly 90% found once. Looked up from germline, CDR1 is SGHRS and CDR2 is YFSETQ. The ends lost 3 bases at V and 6 bases at J; junction bases unmatched: 7. The CDR3 has 15 residues. Sample: peripheral blood, taken on day 0 of AZD1222 vaccination. The clonotype was recovered from an adult in good health. The V call is TRBV5-1, the J call TRBJ2-1; 9 bases are a match to TRBD1. Written as DNA, the CDR3 is TGCGCCAGCAGCTGGGGACAGGGATTACTCAATGAGCAGTTCTTC. As protein: CASSWGQGLLNEQFF. Together with reference TRBV5-1 and TRBJ2-1, the CDR3 gives the full variable domain: KAGVTQTPRYLIKTRGQQVTLSCSPISGHRSVSWYQQTPGQGLQFLFEYFSETQRNKGNFPGRFSGRQFSNSRSEMNVSTLELGDSALYLCASSWGQGLLNEQFFGPGTRLTVL.